There are many counts of the clone carrying this TCR beta chain. Its antigen remains unidentified. Using a J-beta primer mix together with a sample-barcoded 5' primer, a second PCR was run for about 6 to 11 cycles. TCRdb itself ran the 5' RACE reads through MiXCR, one entry per CDR3 protein. There are 650,000 to 1,000,000 distinct CDR3 sequences in the sample; under 40% occur only once, and under 15% lies in the top ten. The data derive from a study of blood T cells in healthy people across ages. Study results and limitations: Leaving the PBMCs unsorted stopped any conclusive comparison of naive versus antigen-experienced cells. When set beside aged donors, long-lived donors presented more naive CD4+ cells and higher diversity.

Germline values: CDR1 KGHSH, CDR2 LQKENI. V was pared by 6 bases and J by 2 bases, with 10 bases between. CDR3 size: 13 residues. At least 6 micrograms of total RNA were extracted per sample. The clonotype originates from a young man in good health. Sequenced input: blood. The chain is built from TRBV18 and TRBJ2-5; no firm D call. This CDR3 is CASSPLGQETQYF. The CDR3 DNA reads as TGTGCCAGCTCGCCCCTAGGACAAGAGACCCAGTACTTC.